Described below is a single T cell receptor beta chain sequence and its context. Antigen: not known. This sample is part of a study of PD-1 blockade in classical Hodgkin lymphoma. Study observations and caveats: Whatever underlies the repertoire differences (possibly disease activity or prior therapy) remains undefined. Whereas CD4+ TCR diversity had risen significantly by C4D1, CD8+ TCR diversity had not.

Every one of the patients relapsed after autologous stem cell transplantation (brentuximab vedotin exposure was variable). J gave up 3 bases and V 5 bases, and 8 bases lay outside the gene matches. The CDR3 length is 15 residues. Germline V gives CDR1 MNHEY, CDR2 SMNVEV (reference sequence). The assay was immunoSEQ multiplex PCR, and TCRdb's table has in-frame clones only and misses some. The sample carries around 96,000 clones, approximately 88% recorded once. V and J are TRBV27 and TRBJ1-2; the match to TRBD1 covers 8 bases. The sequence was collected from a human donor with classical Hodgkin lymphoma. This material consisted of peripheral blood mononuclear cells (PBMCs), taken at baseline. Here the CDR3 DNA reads TGTGCCAGCAGTCCACACGGACAGGGAGACTATGGCTACACCTTC. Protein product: CASSPHGQGDYGYTF.